This TCR beta chain was captured in a study of human T cells and chemical hapten exposure. The time point is: patch test 3, about 24 weeks after DPC sensitization. Treatment denoted: therapeutic diphenylcyclopropenone sensitization with weekly scalp DPC. This CDR3 comprises 13 residues. The V end lost 5 bases, the J end lost 7 bases, and 14 bases lay between the germline ends. CDR1 and CDR2 from the germline V gene are MNHEY and SVGEGT. This clonotype was seen repeatedly, ten times or more. The target antigen is unknown. Regarding the study as a whole: Alopecia affected the donors, so their immune response may differ from healthy people's.

TCRdb redid the calling of the RACE reads with MiXCR, one entry per CDR3 protein. The sample contains roughly 50,000 distinct CDR3 sequences, 8% to 10% of which appear only once. V is TRBV6-2 or TRBV6-3 and J is TRBJ1-1; unclear D gene. The receptor was isolated from a woman in her thirties or forties with alopecia areata. Some clones in this sample may be carry-over from other donors' samples. The sample here was whole blood, taken in connection with sensitization to the hapten diphenylcyclopropenone (DPC). The CDR3: CASSRSGAVEAFF. In nucleotides, the CDR3 is TGTGCCAGCAGTCGTTCGGGTGCCGTTGAAGCTTTCTTT.